This TCR beta chain comes out of a study of blood T cell repertoires in COVID-19. Study-level background: There were acute and convalescent COVID-19 samples, and they came from the United States, Italy and Spain. Sources were T cells, B-cell-depleted T cells, or PBMCs; the material itself was cDNA or gDNA.

Original methodology: Amplification of reference gene primers provided the estimated nucleated cell counts. Repertoires were generated with immunoSEQ multiplex PCR, while TCRdb's copy carries only in-frame clones and drops some. From that table come the V and J calls and clone size; the DNA was used to work out D and trimming. The table lists some 200,000 clones, around 89% of them singletons. Source material: peripheral blood. The TCR sequence derives from a man aged 70 or older with acute or convalescent COVID-19.

In DNA form, the CDR3 reads TGTGCCAGCAGTGAAGCCCGCGGCAATGAGCAGTTCTTC. This gives the protein CASSEARGNEQFF. The rearrangement joins TRBV2 to TRBJ2-1; the D is unclear. Trimming took 0 bases from V and 6 from J, leaving 6 bases between them. In germline, CDR1 is SNHLY, CDR2 FYNNEI. This CDR3 has 13 amino acids. The entire variable domain, with the rest obtained from reference TRBV2 and TRBJ2-1, is as follows: EPEVTQTPSHQVTQMGQEVILRCVPISNHLYFYWYRQILGQKVEFLVSFYNNEISEKSEIFDDQFSVERPDGSNFTLKIRSTKLEDSAMYFCASSEARGNEQFFGPGTRLTVL.